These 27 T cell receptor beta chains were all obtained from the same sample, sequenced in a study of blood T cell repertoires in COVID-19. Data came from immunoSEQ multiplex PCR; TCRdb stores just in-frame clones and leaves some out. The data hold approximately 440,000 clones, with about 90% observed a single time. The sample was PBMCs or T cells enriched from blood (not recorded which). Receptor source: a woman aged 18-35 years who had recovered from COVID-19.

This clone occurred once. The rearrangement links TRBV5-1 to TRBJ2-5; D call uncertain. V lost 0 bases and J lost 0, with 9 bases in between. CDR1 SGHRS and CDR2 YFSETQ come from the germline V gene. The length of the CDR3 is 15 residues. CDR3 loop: CASSLGLDDQETQYF. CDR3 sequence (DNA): TGCGCCAGCAGCTTGGGTTTAGATGACCAAGAGACCCAGTACTTC.

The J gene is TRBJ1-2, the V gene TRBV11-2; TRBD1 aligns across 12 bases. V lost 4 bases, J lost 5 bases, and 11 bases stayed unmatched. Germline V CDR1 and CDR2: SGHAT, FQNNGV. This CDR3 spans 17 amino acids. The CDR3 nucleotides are TGTGCCAGCAGCTCCCCGGGACAGGGGGCCCCTAGGTATGGCTACACCTTC. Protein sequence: CASSSPGQGAPRYGYTF.

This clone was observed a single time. The CDR3 DNA follows: TGTGCCAGCAGCCAAGGACCTAGCGGGGGGGAGCAGTTCTTC. Its translation is CASSQGPSGGEQFF. The V call is TRBV3-1 (or the pseudogene TRBV3-2), the J call TRBJ2-1; 11 positions match TRBD2. The length of the CDR3 is 14 residues. The V and J ends lost 1 base and 10 bases, in that order; junction bases with no gene match: 3. The germline gives CDR1 LGHDT, CDR2 YNNKEL (reference sequence).

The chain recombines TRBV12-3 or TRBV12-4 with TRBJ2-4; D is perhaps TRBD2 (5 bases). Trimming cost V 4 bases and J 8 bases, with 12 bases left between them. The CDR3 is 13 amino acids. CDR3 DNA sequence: TGTGCCAGCAGTTCCGGGAACAATCACATTCAGTACTTC. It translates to CASSSGNNHIQYF.

Here the CDR3 DNA reads TGTGCCTGGAGTGTACGAGCCCCTCGGCAGTACTTC. Translation gives CAWSVRAPRQYF. The chain joins TRBV30 to TRBJ2-7, with D uncertain. V gave up 0 bases and J gave up 9 bases, with 12 bases separating them. This CDR3 spans 12 amino acids. Germline V CDR1 and CDR2: GTSNPN, SVGIG (reference sequence).

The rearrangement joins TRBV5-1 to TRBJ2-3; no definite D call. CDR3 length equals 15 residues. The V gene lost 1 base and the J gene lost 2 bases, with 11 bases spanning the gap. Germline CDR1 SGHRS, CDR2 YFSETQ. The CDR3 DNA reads TGCGCCAGCAGCTTGTTGACACCATACACAGATACGCAGTATTTT. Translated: CASSLLTPYTDTQYF.

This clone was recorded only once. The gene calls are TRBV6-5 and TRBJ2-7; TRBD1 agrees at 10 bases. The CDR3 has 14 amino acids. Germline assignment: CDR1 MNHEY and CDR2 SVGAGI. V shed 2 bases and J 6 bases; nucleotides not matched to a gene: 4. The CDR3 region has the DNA TGTGCCAGCAGTTACGGACAGGGGGGGAGCGAGCAGTACTTC. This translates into CASSYGQGGSEQYF.

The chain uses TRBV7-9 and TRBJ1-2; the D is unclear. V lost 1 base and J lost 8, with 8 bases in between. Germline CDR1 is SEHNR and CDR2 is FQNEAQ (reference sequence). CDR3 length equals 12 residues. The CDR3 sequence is CASSLDWSGYTF. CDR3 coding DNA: TGTGCCAGCAGCTTAGACTGGTCCGGCTACACCTTC. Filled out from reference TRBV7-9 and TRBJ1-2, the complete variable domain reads DTGVSQNPRHKITKRGQNVTFRCDPISEHNRLYWYRQTLGQGPEFLTYFQNEAQLEKSRLLSDRFSAERPKGSFSTLEIQRTEQGDSAMYLCASSLDWSGYTFGSGTRLTVV.

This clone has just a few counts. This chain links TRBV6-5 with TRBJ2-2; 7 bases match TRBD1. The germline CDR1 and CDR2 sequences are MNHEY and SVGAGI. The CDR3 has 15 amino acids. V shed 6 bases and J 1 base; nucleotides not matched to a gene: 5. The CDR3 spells CASRMGQQNTGELFF. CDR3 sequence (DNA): TGTGCCAGCAGAATGGGACAGCAGAACACCGGGGAGCTGTTTTTT.

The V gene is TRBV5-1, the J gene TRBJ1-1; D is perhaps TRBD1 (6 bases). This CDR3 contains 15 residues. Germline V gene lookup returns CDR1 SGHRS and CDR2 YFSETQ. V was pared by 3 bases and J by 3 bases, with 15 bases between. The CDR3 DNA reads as TGCGCCAGCAGCTCCTACAGGGTAGAAGACACTGAAGCTTTCTTT. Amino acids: CASSSYRVEDTEAFF.

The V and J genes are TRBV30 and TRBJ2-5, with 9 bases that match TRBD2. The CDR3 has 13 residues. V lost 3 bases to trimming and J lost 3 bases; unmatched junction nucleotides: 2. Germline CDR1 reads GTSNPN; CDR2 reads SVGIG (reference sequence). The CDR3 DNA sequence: TGTGCCTGGAGGCGGGGGGGCGAAGAGACCCAGTACTTC. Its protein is CAWRRGGEETQYF. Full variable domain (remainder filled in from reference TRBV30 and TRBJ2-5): SQTIHQWPATLVQPVGSPLSLECTVEGTSNPNLYWYRQAAGRGLQLLFYSVGIGQISSEVPQNLSASRPQDRQFILSSKKLLLSDSGFYLCAWRRGGEETQYFGPGTRLLVL.

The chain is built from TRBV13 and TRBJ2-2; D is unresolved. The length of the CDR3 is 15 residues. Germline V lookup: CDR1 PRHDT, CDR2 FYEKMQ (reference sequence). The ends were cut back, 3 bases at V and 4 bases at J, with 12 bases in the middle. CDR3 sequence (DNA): TGTGCCAGCAGCTTCTTAGACACCCCCACCGGGGAGCTGTTTTTT. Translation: CASSFLDTPTGELFF.

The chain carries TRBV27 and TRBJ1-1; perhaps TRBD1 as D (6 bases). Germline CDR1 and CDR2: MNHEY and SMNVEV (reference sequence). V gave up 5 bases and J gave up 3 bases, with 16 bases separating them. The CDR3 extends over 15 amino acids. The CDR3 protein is CASSPLGGGHTEAFF. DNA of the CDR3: TGTGCCAGCAGTCCTCTAGGGGGGGGTCACACTGAAGCTTTCTTT.

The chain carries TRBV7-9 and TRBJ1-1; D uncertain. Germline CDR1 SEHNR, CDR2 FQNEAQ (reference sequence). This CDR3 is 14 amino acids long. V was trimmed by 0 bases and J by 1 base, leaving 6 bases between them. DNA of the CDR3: TGTGCCAGCAGCTTAGCAGGGAGGAACACTGAAGCTTTCTTT. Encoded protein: CASSLAGRNTEAFF.

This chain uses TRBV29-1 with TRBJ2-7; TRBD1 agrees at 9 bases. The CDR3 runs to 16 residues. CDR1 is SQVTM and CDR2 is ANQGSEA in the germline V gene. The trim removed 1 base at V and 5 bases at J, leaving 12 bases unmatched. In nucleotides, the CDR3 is TGCAGCGTTGAAGTTTCCGGGACAGGGTTCTGGAACGAGCAGTACTTC. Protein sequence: CSVEVSGTGFWNEQYF.

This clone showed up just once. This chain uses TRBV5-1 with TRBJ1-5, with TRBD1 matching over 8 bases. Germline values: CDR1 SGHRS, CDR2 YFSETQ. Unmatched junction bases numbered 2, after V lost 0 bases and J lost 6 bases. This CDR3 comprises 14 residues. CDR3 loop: CASSLGTGRQPQHF. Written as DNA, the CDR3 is TGCGCCAGCAGCTTGGGGACAGGGCGTCAGCCCCAGCATTTT. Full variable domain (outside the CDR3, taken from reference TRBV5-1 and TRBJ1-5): KAGVTQTPRYLIKTRGQQVTLSCSPISGHRSVSWYQQTPGQGLQFLFEYFSETQRNKGNFPGRFSGRQFSNSRSEMNVSTLELGDSALYLCASSLGTGRQPQHFGDGTRLSIL.

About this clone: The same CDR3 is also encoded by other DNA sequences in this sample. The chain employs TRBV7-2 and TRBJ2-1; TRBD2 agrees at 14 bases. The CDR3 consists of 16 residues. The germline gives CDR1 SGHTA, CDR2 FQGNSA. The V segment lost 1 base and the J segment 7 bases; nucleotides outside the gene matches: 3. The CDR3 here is CASSLEGTSGGNEQFF. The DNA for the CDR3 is TGTGCCAGCAGCTTAGAGGGGACTAGCGGGGGTAATGAGCAGTTCTTC.

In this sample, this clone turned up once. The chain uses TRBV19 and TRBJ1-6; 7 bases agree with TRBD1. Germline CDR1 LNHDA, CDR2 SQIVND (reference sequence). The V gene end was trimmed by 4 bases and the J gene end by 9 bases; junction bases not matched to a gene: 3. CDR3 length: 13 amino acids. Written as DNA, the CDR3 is TGTGCCAGTAGTACCGCAGGGGGTTCACCCCTCCACTTT. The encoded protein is CASSTAGGSPLHF.

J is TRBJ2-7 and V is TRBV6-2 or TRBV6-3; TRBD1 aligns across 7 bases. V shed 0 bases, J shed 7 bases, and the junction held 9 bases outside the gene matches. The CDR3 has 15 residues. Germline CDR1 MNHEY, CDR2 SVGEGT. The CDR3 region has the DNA TGTGCCAGCAGTTACTCGGGGGACAGCCCTCGGGAGCAGTACTTC. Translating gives CASSYSGDSPREQYF.

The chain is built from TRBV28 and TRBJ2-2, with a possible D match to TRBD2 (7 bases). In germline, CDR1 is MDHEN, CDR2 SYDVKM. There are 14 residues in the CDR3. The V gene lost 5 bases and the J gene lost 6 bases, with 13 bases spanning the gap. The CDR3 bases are TGTGCCAGCAGTCCCTTGGGGGGGCCCGGGGAGCTGTTTTTT. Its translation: CASSPLGGPGELFF.

CDR3 in DNA: TGTGCCAGCAGTGAAGGGCAGGGCCCCGAGCAGTACTTC. Its translation is CASSEGQGPEQYF. The rearrangement joins TRBV6-1 to TRBJ2-7; weak D call: TRBD1 (5 bases). Germline V lookup: CDR1 MNHNS, CDR2 SASEGT. The V and J ends lost 1 base and 6 bases respectively, with 10 bases between them. The CDR3 totals 13 residues.

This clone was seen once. The CDR3 sequence: CSAGDTFEQPQHF. Here the CDR3 DNA reads TGCAGCGCGGGGGACACCTTTGAACAGCCCCAGCATTTT. This rearrangement joins TRBV29-1 to TRBJ1-5; maybe TRBD1 (6 bases). The CDR3 consists of 13 residues. Germline CDR1 and CDR2: SQVTM and ANQGSEA. With 7 bases removed from V and 7 bases from J, the gap between germline ends came to 17 bases.

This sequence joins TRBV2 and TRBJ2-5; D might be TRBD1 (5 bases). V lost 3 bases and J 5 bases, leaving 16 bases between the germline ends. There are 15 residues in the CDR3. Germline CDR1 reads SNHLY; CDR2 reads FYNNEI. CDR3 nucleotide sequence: TGTGCCAGCAGTGAGGAAGGGGCTACCAGGGAGACCCAGTACTTC. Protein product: CASSEEGATRETQYF.

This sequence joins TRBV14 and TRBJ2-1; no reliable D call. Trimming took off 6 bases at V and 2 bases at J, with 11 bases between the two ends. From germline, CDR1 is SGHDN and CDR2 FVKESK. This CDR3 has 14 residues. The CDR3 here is CASSSLGTYNEQFF. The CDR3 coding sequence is TGTGCCAGCAGTTCCCTAGGCACCTACAATGAGCAGTTCTTC.

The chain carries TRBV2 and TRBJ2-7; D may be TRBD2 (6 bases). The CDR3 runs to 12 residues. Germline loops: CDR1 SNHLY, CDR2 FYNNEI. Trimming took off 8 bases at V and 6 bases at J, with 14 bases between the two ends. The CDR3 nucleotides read TGTGCCAGCGTCGGTTTCGGGAGCGAGCAGTACTTC. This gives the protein CASVGFGSEQYF.

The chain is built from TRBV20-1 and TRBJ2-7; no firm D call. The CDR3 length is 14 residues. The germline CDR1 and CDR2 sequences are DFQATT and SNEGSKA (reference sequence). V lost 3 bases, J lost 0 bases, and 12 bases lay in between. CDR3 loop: CSASRSRVSYEQYF. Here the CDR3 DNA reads TGCAGTGCTAGTAGATCACGGGTCTCCTACGAGCAGTACTTC.

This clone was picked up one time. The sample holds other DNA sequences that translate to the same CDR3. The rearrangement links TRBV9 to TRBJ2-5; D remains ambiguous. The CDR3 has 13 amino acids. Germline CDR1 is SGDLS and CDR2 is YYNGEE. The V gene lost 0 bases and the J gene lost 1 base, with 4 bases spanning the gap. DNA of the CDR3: TGTGCCAGCAGCGTAGACAGCCAAGAGACCCAGTACTTC. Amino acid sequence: CASSVDSQETQYF.